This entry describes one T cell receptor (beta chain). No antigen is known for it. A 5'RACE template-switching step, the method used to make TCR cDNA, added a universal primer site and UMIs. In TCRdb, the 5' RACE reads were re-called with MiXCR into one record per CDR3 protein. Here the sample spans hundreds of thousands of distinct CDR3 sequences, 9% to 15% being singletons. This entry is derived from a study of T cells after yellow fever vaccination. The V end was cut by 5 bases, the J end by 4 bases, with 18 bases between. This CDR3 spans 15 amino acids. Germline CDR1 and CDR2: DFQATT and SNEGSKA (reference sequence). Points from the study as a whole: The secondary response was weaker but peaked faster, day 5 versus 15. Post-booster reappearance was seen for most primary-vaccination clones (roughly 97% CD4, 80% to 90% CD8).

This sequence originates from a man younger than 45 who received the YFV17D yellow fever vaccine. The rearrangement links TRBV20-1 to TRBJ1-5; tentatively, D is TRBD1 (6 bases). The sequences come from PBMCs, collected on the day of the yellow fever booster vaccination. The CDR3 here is CSARRGGEGNQPQHF. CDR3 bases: TGCAGTGCTCGGAGGGGGGGGGAAGGGAATCAGCCCCAGCATTTT.